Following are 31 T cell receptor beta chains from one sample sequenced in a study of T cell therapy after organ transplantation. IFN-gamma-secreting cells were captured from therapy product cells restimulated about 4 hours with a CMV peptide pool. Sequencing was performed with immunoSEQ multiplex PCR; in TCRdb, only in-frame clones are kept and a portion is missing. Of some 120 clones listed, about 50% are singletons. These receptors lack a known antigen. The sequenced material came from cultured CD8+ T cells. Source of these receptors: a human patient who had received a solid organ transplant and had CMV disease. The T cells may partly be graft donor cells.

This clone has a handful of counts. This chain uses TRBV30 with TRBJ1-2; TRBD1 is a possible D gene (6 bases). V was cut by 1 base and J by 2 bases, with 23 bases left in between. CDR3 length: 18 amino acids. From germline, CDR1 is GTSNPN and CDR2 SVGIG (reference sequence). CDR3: CAWSDGGTSYHANYGYTF. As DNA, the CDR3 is TGTGCCTGGAGTGACGGGGGCACATCCTATCATGCCAACTATGGCTACACCTTC.

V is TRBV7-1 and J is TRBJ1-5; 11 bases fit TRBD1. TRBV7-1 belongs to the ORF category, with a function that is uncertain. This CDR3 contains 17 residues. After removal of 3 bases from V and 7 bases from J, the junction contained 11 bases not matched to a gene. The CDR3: CASSSSTDRGLGQPQHF. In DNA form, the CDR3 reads TGTGCCAGCAGCTCCTCCACGGACAGGGGGCTGGGGCAGCCCCAGCATTTT.

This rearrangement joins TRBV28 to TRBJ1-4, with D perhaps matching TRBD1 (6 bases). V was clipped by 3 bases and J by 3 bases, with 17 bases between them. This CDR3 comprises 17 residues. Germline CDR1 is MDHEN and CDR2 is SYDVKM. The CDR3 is CASSFLGAQAPNEKLFF. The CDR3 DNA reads TGTGCCAGCAGTTTCTTGGGGGCACAGGCCCCTAATGAAAAACTGTTTTTT.

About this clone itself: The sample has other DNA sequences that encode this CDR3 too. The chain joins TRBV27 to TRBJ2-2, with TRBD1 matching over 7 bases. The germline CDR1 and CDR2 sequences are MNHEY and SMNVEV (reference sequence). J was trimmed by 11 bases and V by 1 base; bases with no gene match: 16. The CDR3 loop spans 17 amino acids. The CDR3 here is CASSLLIAGGSGGELFF. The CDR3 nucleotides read TGTGCCAGCAGTTTATTGATTGCAGGGGGAAGTGGGGGAGAGCTGTTTTTT.

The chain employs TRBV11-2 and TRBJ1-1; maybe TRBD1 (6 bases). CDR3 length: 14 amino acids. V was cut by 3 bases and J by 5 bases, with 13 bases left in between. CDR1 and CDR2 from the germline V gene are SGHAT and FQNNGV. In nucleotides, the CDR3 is TGTGCCAGCAGCTTCCTCAGGGGCGGAACTGAAGCTTTCTTT. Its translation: CASSFLRGGTEAFF.

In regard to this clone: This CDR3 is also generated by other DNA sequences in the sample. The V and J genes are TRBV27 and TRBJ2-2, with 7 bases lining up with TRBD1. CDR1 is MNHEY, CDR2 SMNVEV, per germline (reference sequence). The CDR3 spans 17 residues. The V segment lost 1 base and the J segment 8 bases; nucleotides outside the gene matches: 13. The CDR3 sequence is CASSLLIAGGSGGELFF. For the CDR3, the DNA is TGTGCCAGCAGTTTATTGATTGCAGGGGGAAGTGGAGGGGAGCTGTTTTTT.

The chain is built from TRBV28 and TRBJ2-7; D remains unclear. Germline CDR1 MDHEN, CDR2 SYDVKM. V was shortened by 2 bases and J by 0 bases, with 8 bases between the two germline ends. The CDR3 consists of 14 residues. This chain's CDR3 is CASSLTQSSYEQYF. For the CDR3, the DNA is TGTGCCAGCAGTTTAACCCAAAGCTCCTACGAGCAGTACTTC.

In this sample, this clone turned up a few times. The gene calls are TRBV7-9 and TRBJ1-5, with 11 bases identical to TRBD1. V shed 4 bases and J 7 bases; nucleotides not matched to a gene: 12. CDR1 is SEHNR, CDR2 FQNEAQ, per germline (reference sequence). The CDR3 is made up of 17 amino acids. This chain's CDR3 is CASSSSTDRGLGQPQHF. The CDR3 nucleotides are TGTGCCAGCAGCTCCTCCACGGACAGGGGGCTGGGGCAGCCCCAGCATTTT.

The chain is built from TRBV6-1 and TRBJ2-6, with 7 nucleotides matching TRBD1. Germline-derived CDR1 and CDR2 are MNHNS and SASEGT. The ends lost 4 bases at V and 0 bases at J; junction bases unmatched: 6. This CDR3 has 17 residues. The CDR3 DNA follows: TGTGCCAGCAGTGTATGGGACAGAAGCTCTGGGGCCAACGTCCTGACTTTC. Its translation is CASSVWDRSSGANVLTF.

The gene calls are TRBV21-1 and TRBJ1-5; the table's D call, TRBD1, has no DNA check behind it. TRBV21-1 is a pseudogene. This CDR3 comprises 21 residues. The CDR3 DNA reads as TGTGCCAGCAGCAATCTCCGGGACAGGGGAGGAGGGATTGGGGGCAATCAGCCCCAGCATTTT. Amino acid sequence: CASSNLRDRGGGIGGNQPQHF.

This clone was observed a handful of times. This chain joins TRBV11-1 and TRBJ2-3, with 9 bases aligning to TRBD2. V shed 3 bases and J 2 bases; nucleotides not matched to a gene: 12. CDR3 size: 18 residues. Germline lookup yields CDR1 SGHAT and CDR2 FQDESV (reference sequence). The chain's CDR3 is CASSFSAFSGSDTDTQYF. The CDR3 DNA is TGTGCCAGCAGCTTTTCGGCCTTTAGCGGGAGTGACACAGATACGCAGTATTTT.

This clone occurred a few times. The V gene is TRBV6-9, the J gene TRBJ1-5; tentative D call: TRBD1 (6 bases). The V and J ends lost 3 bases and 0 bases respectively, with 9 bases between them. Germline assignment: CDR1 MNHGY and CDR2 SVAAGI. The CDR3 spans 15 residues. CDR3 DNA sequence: TGTGCCAGCAGTTACTCGACAGGTAGCAATCAGCCCCAGCATTTT. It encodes CASSYSTGSNQPQHF.

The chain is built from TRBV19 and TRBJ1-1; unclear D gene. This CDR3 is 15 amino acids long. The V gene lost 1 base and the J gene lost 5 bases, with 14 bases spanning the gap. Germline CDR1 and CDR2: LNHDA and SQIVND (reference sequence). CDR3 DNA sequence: TGTGCCAGTAGTATAGTTGGAAGGGTTGGGACTGAAGCTTTCTTT. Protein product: CASSIVGRVGTEAFF.

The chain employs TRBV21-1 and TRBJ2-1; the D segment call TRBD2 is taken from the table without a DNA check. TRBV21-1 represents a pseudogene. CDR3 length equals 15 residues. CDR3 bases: TGTGCCAGCAGCGCCAGACTCTCCCCCAACAATGAGCAGTTCTTC. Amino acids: CASSARLSPNNEQFF.

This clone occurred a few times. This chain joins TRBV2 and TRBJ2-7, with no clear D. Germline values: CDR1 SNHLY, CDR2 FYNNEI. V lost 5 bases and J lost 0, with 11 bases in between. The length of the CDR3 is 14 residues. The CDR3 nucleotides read TGTGCCAGCAGTTTAACCCAAAGCTCCTACGAGCAGTACTTC. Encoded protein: CASSLTQSSYEQYF.

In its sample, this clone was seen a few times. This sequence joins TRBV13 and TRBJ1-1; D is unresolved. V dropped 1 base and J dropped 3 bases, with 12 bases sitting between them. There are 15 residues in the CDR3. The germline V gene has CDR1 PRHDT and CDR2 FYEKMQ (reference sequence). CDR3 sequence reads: CASSLALRSYTEAFF. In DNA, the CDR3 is TGTGCCAGCAGCTTAGCTCTGCGATCTTACACTGAAGCTTTCTTT.

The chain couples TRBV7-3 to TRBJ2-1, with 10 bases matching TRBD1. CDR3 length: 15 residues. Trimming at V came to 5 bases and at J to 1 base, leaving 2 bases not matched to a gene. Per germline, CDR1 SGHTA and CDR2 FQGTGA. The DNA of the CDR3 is TGTGCCAGCAGCCCGGGACAGGGGTCCTACAATGAGCAGTTCTTC. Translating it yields CASSPGQGSYNEQFF.

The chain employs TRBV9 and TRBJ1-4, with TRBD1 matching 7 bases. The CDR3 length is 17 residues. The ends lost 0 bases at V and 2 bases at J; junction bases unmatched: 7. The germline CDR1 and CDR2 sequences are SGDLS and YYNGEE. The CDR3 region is CASSVGVQGITNEKLFF. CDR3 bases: TGTGCCAGCAGCGTAGGGGTACAGGGGATTACTAATGAAAAACTGTTTTTT.

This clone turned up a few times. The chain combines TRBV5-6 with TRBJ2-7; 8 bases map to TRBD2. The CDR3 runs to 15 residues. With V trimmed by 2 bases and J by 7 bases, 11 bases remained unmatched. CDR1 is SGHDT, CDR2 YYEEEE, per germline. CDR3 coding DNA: TGTGCCAGCAGCTTTGGTACTAGCGGTGGAAATGAGCAGTACTTC. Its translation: CASSFGTSGGNEQYF.

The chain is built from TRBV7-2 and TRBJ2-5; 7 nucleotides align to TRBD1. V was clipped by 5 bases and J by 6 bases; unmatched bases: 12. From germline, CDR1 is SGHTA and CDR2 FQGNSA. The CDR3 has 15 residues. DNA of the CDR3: TGTGCCAGCAGCGGAACCCTGACAGGGATGAAGACCCAGTACTTC. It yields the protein CASSGTLTGMKTQYF.

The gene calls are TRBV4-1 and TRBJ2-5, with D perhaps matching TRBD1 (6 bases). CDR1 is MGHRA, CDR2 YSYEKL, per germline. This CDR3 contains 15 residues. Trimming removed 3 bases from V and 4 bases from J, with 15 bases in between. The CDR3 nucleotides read TGCGCCAGCAGCCAGCCGGACAGTCTGGGAGAGACCCAGTACTTC. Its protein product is CASSQPDSLGETQYF.

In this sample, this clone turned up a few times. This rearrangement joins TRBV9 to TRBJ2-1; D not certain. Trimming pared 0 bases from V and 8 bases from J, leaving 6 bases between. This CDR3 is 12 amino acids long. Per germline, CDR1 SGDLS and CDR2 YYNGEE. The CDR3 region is CASSVGVDEQFF. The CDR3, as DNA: TGTGCCAGCAGCGTAGGCGTGGATGAGCAGTTCTTC.

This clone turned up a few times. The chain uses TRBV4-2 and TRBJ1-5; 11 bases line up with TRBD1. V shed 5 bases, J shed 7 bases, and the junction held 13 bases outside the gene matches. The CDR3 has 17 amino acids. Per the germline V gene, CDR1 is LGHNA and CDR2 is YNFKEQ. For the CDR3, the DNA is TGTGCCAGCAGCTCCTCCACGGACAGGGGGCTGGGGCAGCCCCAGCATTTT. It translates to CASSSSTDRGLGQPQHF.

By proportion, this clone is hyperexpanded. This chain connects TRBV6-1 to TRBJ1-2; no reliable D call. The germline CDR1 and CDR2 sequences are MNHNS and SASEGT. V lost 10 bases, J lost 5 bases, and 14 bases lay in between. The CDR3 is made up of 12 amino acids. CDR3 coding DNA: TGTGCCATTGGGGAAGGATCATATGGCTACACCTTC. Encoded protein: CAIGEGSYGYTF.

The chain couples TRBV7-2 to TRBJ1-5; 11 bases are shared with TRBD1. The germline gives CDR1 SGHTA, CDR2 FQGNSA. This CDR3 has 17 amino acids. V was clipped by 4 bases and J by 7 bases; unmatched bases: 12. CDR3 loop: CASSSSTDRGLGQPQHF. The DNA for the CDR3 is TGTGCCAGCAGCTCCTCCACGGACAGGGGGCTGGGGCAGCCCCAGCATTTT.

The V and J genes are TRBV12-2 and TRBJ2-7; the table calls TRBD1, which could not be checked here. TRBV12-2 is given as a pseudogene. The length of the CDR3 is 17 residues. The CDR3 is CASRLGGDRGVLSEQYF. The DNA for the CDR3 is TGTGCAAGTCGCTTAGGAGGGGACAGGGGTGTATTAAGCGAGCAGTACTTC.

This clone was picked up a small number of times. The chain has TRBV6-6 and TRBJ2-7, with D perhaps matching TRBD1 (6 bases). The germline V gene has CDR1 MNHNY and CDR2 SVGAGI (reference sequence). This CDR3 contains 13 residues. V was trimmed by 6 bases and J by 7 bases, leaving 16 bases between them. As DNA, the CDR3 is TGTGCCAGCAGCTGGGACACCGCGTTGGAGCAGTACTTC. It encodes CASSWDTALEQYF.

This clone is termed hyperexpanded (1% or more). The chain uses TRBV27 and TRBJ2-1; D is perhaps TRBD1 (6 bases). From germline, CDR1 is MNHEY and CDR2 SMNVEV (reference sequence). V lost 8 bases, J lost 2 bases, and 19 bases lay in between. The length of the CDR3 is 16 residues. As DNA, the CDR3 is TGTGCCAGCTGTCCTCTGGGGGCGGGCCCCTACAATGAGCAGTTCTTC. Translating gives CASCPLGAGPYNEQFF.

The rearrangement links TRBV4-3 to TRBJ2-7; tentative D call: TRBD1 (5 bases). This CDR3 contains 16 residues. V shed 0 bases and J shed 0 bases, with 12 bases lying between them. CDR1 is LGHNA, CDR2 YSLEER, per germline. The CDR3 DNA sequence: TGCGCCAGCAGCCAAGATCAAAGGGGTCACTCCTACGAGCAGTACTTC. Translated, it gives CASSQDQRGHSYEQYF.

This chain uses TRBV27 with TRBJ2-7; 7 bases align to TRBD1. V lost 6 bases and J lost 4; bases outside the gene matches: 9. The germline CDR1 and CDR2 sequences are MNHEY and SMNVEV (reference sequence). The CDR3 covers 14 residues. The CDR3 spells CASSSGTESYEQYF. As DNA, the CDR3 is TGTGCCAGCAGCTCCGGGACAGAGAGTTACGAGCAGTACTTC.

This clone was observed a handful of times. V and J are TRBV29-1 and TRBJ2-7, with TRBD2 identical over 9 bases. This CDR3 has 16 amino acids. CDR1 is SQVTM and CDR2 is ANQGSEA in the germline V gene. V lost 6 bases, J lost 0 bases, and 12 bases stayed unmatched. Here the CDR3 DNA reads TGCAGCGTAGACTCATTAGCGGGAGCCTACTCCTACGAGCAGTACTTC. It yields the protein CSVDSLAGAYSYEQYF.